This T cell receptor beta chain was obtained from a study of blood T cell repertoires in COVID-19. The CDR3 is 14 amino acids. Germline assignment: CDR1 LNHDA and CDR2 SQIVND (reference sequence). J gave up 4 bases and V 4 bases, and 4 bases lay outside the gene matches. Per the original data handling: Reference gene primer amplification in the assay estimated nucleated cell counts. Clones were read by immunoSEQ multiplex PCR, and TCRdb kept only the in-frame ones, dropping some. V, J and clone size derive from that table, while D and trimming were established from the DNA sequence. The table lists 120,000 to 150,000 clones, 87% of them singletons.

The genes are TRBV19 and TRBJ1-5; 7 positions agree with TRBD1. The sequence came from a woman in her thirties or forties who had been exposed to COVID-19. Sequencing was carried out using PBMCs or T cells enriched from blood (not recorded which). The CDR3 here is CASSTGQLNQPQHF. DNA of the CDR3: TGTGCCAGTAGTACGGGACAGTTAAATCAGCCCCAGCATTTT.